This paragraph reports one T cell receptor beta chain. Some clones are missing from TCRdb's copy, which holds only in-frame ones; the method was immunoSEQ multiplex PCR. In the table there are some 200,000 clones, 91% of which are singletons. The data stem from a study of control samples from healthy donors and cancer patients. The V end lost 0 bases, the J end lost 1 base, and 9 bases lay between the germline ends. The CDR3 loop spans 15 amino acids. Germline-derived CDR1 and CDR2 are SNHLY and FYNNEI. The source material was blood. This chain uses TRBV2 with TRBJ2-5; D gene unclear. The receptor comes from a woman aged 30 to 39 in good health. In nucleotides, the CDR3 is TGTGCCAGCAGTGAAGCGGGCTGGGCCCAAGAGACCCAGTACTTC. Protein: CASSEAGWAQETQYF. Full variable domain (remainder filled in from reference TRBV2 and TRBJ2-5): EPEVTQTPSHQVTQMGQEVILRCVPISNHLYFYWYRQILGQKVEFLVSFYNNEISEKSEIFDDQFSVERPDGSNFTLKIRSTKLEDSAMYFCASSEAGWAQETQYFGPGTRLLVL.